These 20 T cell receptor beta chains came from one sample sequenced in a study of blood T cell repertoires in COVID-19. Assay: immunoSEQ multiplex PCR; the TCRdb copy retains only in-frame clones and omits some. The table lists over 50,000 clones, around 78% of them singletons, with 14% to 15% in the top ten. The sequenced material came from peripheral blood. Receptor source: a human donor with active or convalescent COVID-19. The donor label of this sample is uncertain.

The gene calls are TRBV5-4 and TRBJ2-6; 9 positions agree with TRBD2. The CDR3 totals 17 residues. V was pared by 2 bases and J by 0 bases, with 3 bases of the junction left unmatched. Germline assignment: CDR1 SGHNT and CDR2 YYREEE (reference sequence). Written as DNA, the CDR3 is TGTGCCAGCAGCTTCGGACTAGCGCCCTCTGGGGCCAACGTCCTGACTTTC. Translated, it gives CASSFGLAPSGANVLTF. The complete variable domain, with remaining parts taken from reference TRBV5-4 and TRBJ2-6, reads ETGVTQSPTHLIKTRGQQVTLRCSSQSGHNTVSWYQQALGQGPQFIFQYYREEENGRGNFPPRFSGLQFPNYSSELNVNALELDDSALYLCASSFGLAPSGANVLTFGAGSRLTVL.

The genes are TRBV27 and TRBJ1-2, with D maybe TRBD1 (6 bases). From germline, CDR1 is MNHEY and CDR2 SMNVEV (reference sequence). This CDR3 has 16 residues. V shed 3 bases and J shed 3 bases, with 17 bases lying between them. The CDR3 region has the DNA TGTGCCAGCAGTTTGGGGCAGGGGCGGTTTGACTATGGCTACACCTTC. Its translation is CASSLGQGRFDYGYTF.

This clone came up a few times. The chain joins TRBV9 to TRBJ2-1; no clear D gene. This CDR3 has 14 amino acids. From germline, CDR1 is SGDLS and CDR2 YYNGEE. The ends were cut back, 0 bases at V and 2 bases at J, with 6 bases in the middle. The DNA for the CDR3 is TGTGCCAGCAGCGTAGGAGAAGCCTACAATGAGCAGTTCTTC. It translates to CASSVGEAYNEQFF.

The chain has TRBV11-2 and TRBJ2-1; TRBD2 matches 8 bases. V trimming: 1 base; J trimming: 5 bases; junction bases outside the gene matches: 1. Germline V gene data show CDR1 as SGHAT and CDR2 as FQNNGV. This CDR3 comprises 14 residues. CDR3 nucleotides: TGTGCCAGCAGCTTAGGGACTAGCCACAATGAGCAGTTCTTC. It is translated as CASSLGTSHNEQFF.

The V gene is TRBV6-1, the J gene TRBJ2-7; D call uncertain. Trimming shortened V by 0 bases and J by 6 bases, and 6 bases separated the two germline ends. CDR3 length: 12 amino acids. CDR1 is MNHNS and CDR2 is SASEGT in the germline V gene. CDR3 nucleotides: TGTGCCAGCAGTGAAGCGCGAGGCGAGCAGTACTTC. It codes for CASSEARGEQYF.

This chain links TRBV24-1 with TRBJ2-1; 7 positions match TRBD1. CDR3 length equals 16 residues. V lost 3 bases, J lost 4 bases, and 8 bases stayed unmatched. Germline CDR1 reads KGHDR; CDR2 reads SFDVKD. The CDR3 DNA reads as TGTGCCACCAGTGATGTCATACCGGGACAGTACAATGAGCAGTTCTTC. This sequence encodes CATSDVIPGQYNEQFF.

This CDR3 is CASSIRAQGSSNQPQHF. CDR3 DNA sequence: TGTGCCAGTAGTATTAGGGCCCAGGGTAGTAGCAATCAGCCCCAGCATTTT. The genes are TRBV19 and TRBJ1-5, with D possibly being TRBD1 (5 bases). V lost 3 bases, J lost 0 bases, and 15 bases lay in between. The V gene's germline CDR1 is LNHDA and CDR2 SQIVND (reference sequence). This CDR3 comprises 17 residues.

The genes are TRBV7-9 and TRBJ1-2, with D uncertain. V lost 1 base and J 8 bases, leaving 11 bases between the germline ends. CDR1 is SEHNR, CDR2 FQNEAQ, per germline (reference sequence). The CDR3 contains 13 residues. The CDR3 is CASSLDQVWGYTF. The CDR3 nucleotides read TGTGCCAGCAGCTTAGATCAGGTCTGGGGCTACACCTTC.

This clone was seen a handful of times. This sample also contains other DNA sequences that code for the same CDR3. The chain links TRBV10-3 to TRBJ1-5; no clear D gene. Germline-derived CDR1 and CDR2 are ENHRY and SYGVKD. Trimming removed 3 bases at V and 6 bases at J, with 6 bases between. The CDR3 is 12 residues long. This CDR3 is CAISDGSQPQHF. CDR3 sequence (DNA): TGTGCCATCAGTGACGGGAGTCAGCCCCAGCATTTT.

This clone appeared many times. The rearrangement joins TRBV7-3 to TRBJ2-1, with 10 bases identical to TRBD1. The length of the CDR3 is 15 residues. The V gene's germline CDR1 is SGHTA and CDR2 FQGTGA. Trimming removed 4 bases from V and 4 bases from J; junction bases left unmatched: 4. For the CDR3, the DNA is TGTGCCAGCAGCTACGGACAGGGGGTTTACAATGAGCAGTTCTTC. Translating gives CASSYGQGVYNEQFF. The full variable domain, completed using reference TRBV7-3 and TRBJ2-1, is GAGVSQTPSNKVTEKGKYVELRCDPISGHTALYWYRQSLGQGPEFLIYFQGTGAADDSGLPNDRFFAVRPEGSVSTLKIQRTERGDSAVYLCASSYGQGVYNEQFFGPGTRLTVL.

The V call is TRBV7-3, the J call TRBJ2-3, with 7 bases that match TRBD2. The CDR3 loop spans 15 amino acids. With V trimmed by 4 bases and J by 1 base, 5 bases remained unmatched. CDR1 and CDR2 (germline): SGHTA, FQGTGA. The CDR3 nucleotides read TGTGCCAGCAGCTCCGCGGGGGAGCGCACAGATACGCAGTATTTT. This gives the protein CASSSAGERTDTQYF. The entire variable domain, with the rest obtained from reference TRBV7-3 and TRBJ2-3, is as follows: GAGVSQTPSNKVTEKGKYVELRCDPISGHTALYWYRQSLGQGPEFLIYFQGTGAADDSGLPNDRFFAVRPEGSVSTLKIQRTERGDSAVYLCASSSAGERTDTQYFGPGTRLTVL.

V is TRBV7-2 and J is TRBJ2-2, with 8 bases fitting TRBD1. Germline-derived CDR1 and CDR2 are SGHTA and FQGNSA. V was pared by 7 bases and J by 2 bases, with 6 bases of the junction left unmatched. The CDR3 consists of 15 residues. The CDR3 region is CASTLDRGNTGELFF. The CDR3 DNA reads TGTGCCAGCACCCTAGACAGGGGCAACACCGGGGAGCTGTTTTTT.

Details on this clone: One junction end does not reproduce the germline sequence, and a read error may be involved. The CDR3 region has the DNA TGTGCCAGCAGCCAAGCGGTAGAGAATATGAGGATCTTC. Translation gives CASSQAVENMRIF. This chain links TRBV4-2 with TRBJ2-1; D is undetermined. Germline CDR1 and CDR2: LGHNA and YNFKEQ. The CDR3 extends over 13 amino acids.

The chain recombines TRBV3-1 (or the pseudogene TRBV3-2) with TRBJ1-1; weak D call: TRBD1 (5 bases). CDR1 and CDR2 (germline): LGHDT, YNNKEL (reference sequence). The ends were cut back, 1 base at V and 3 bases at J, with 12 bases in the middle. The CDR3 length is 15 residues. This CDR3 reads CASSQGQPGDTEAFF. CDR3 coding DNA: TGTGCCAGCAGCCAAGGACAGCCGGGGGACACTGAAGCTTTCTTT.

The rearrangement uses TRBV27 and TRBJ2-7; TRBD2 matches 7 bases. The CDR3 length is 14 residues. Germline CDR1 and CDR2: MNHEY and SMNVEV (reference sequence). The junction had 11 bases not matched to a gene; V was cut back by 5 bases and J by 7 bases. The CDR3 loop is CASSPGLRVGEQYF. CDR3 sequence (DNA): TGTGCCAGCAGTCCGGGACTAAGGGTGGGGGAGCAGTACTTC.

This clone has just one count. The chain employs TRBV24-1 and TRBJ2-3; D is ambiguous. The CDR3 runs to 12 residues. Germline CDR1 and CDR2: KGHDR and SFDVKD. The ends were cut back, 4 bases at V and 2 bases at J, with 3 bases in the middle. As DNA, the CDR3 is TGTGCCACCAGTGACTCCACAGATACGCAGTATTTT. Protein: CATSDSTDTQYF.

The chain combines TRBV2 with TRBJ2-7; D remains ambiguous. V lost 2 bases, J lost 3 bases, and 5 bases lay in between. This CDR3 has 12 residues. Germline V gene lookup returns CDR1 SNHLY and CDR2 FYNNEI. In nucleotides, the CDR3 is TGTGCCAGCAGTGAAACCAGCTACGAGCAGTACTTC. This translates into CASSETSYEQYF.

This chain links TRBV6-5 with TRBJ2-1, with D possibly being TRBD2 (5 bases). Germline V CDR1 and CDR2: MNHEY, SVGAGI. V was trimmed by 7 bases and J by 7 bases, leaving 11 bases between them. The CDR3 has 12 amino acids. The CDR3 DNA reads as TGTGCCAGCACCCTCGGAGGTAATGAGCAGTTCTTC. Amino acid sequence: CASTLGGNEQFF.

The V gene is TRBV5-5, the J gene TRBJ2-1; 9 bases are shared with TRBD2. CDR1 is SGHKS, CDR2 YYEKEE, per germline (reference sequence). CDR3 size: 15 residues. V shed 6 bases, J shed 5 bases, and the junction held 9 bases outside the gene matches. CDR3 bases: TGTGCCAGCATCCCCAATAGCGGGAGAAACAATGAGCAGTTCTTC. Its protein product is CASIPNSGRNNEQFF. The whole variable domain, filled in from reference TRBV5-5 and TRBJ2-1, reads DAGVTQSPTHLIKTRGQQVTLRCSPISGHKSVSWYQQVLGQGPQFIFQYYEKEERGRGNFPDRFSARQFPNYSSELNVNALLLGDSALYLCASIPNSGRNNEQFFGPGTRLTVL.

The chain carries TRBV30 and TRBJ1-1; TRBD1 aligns across 9 bases. Germline assignment: CDR1 GTSNPN and CDR2 SVGIG (reference sequence). V lost 1 base and J lost 5; bases outside the gene matches: 2. CDR3 size: 13 residues. CDR3 in DNA: TGTGCCTGGAGTGGACAGGGGGGGACTGAAGCTTTCTTT. Protein: CAWSGQGGTEAFF. Based on the CDR3 plus reference TRBV30 and TRBJ1-1, the full variable domain is SQTIHQWPATLVQPVGSPLSLECTVEGTSNPNLYWYRQAAGRGLQLLFYSVGIGQISSEVPQNLSASRPQDRQFILSSKKLLLSDSGFYLCAWSGQGGTEAFFGQGTRLTVV.